The sequence of this T cell receptor (beta chain) was determined in a study of multiple sclerosis patients with progressive multifocal leukoencephalopathy. The CDR3 totals 13 residues. Trimming took off 2 bases at V and 2 bases at J, with 9 bases between the two ends. The germline V gene has CDR1 SQVTM and CDR2 ANQGSEA. Profiled with immunoSEQ multiplex PCR; TCRdb holds only in-frame clones, not every one. The sample holds about 31,000 clones, 85% seen once. Time point: time of PML onset. Detection of JC virus DNA in cerebrospinal fluid confirmed PML diagnosed from clinical and MRI findings. This clonotype was obtained from a woman aged 25 to 39 with progressive multifocal leukoencephalopathy. J is TRBJ1-1 and V is TRBV29-1; no clear D. The source was PBMCs, collected from a patient treated with natalizumab. The CDR3 sequence: CSVERGINTEAFF. In DNA, the CDR3 is TGCAGCGTTGAACGAGGGATCAACACTGAAGCTTTCTTT.